The clone carrying this T cell receptor beta chain was detected a few times. The target antigen is unknown. The data stem from a study of CD8 T cells in ankylosing spondylitis. Study observations and caveats: A subset of motif variants has previously been described in the synovial fluid and blood of reactive arthritis.

The CDR3 is 13 amino acids. With 8 bases removed from V and 6 bases from J, the gap between germline ends came to 14 bases. TCRdb ran MiXCR on the 5' RACE reads and lists one entry per CDR3 protein. The table has 250,000 to 300,000 distinct CDR3 sequences, 20% seen once. Material: blood, either unsorted or a sorted T cell fraction (not recorded which). The chain carries TRBV12-3 or TRBV12-4 and TRBJ1-5; D call uncertain. The receptor comes from a male donor with ankylosing spondylitis or in good health (not recorded which). CDR3 coding DNA: TGTGCCAGCCAGATAGGGTTTGGTCAGCCCCAGCATTTT. This sequence encodes CASQIGFGQPQHF.